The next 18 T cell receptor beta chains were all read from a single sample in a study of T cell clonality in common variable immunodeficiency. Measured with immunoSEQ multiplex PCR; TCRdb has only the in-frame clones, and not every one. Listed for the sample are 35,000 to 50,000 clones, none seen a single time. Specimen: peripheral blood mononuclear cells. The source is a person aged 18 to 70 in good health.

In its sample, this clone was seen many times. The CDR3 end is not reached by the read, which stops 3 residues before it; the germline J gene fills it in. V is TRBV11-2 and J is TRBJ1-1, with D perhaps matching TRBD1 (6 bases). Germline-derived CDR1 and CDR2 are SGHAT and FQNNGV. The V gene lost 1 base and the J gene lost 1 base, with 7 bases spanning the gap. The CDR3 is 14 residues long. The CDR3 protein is CASSLVRGNTEAFF. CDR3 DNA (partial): TGTGCCAGCAGCTTAGTCAGGGGGAACACTGAA.

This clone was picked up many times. The part of the CDR3 DNA that was read is TGTGCCAGCAGCTTACAGACAGATCCTCCTGGCGAG. It is translated as CASSLQTDPPGE. The CDR3, in full, reads CASSLQTDPPGEQYF. The chain has TRBV13 and TRBJ2-7; the D gene is possibly TRBD1 (5 bases). Read data end 3 residues before the CDR3 end; the end is taken from the germline J gene. The CDR3 loop spans 15 amino acids. V was trimmed by 2 bases and J by 6 bases, leaving 17 bases between them. In germline, CDR1 is PRHDT, CDR2 FYEKMQ (reference sequence). Full variable domain (remainder filled in from reference TRBV13 and TRBJ2-7): AAGVIQSPRHLIKEKRETATLKCYPIPRHDTVYWYQQGPGQDPQFLISFYEKMQSDKGSIPDRFSAQQFSDYHSELNMSSLELGDSALYFCASSLQTDPPGEQYFGPGTRLTVT.

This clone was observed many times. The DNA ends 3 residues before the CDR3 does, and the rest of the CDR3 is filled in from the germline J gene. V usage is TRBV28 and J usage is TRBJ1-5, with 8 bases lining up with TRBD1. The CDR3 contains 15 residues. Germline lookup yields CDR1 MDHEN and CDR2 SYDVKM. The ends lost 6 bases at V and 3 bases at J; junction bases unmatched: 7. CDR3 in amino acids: CASRLPTGANQPQHF. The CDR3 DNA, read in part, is TGTGCCAGCAGGCTCCCGACAGGGGCCAATCAGCCC. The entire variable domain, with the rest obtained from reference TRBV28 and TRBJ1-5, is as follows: DVKVTQSSRYLVKRTGEKVFLECVQDMDHENMFWYRQDPGLGLRLIYFSYDVKMKEKGDIPEGYSVSREKKERFSLILESASTNQTSMYLCASRLPTGANQPQHFGDGTRLSIL.

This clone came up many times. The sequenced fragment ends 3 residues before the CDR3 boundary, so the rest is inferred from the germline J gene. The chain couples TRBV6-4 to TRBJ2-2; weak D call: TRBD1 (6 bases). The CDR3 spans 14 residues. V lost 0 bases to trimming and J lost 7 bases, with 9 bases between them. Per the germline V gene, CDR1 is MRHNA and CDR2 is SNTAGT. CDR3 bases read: TGTGCCAGCAGTGACTCGACAGGTGTCGGGGAG. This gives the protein CASSDSTGVGE. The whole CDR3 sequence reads CASSDSTGVGELFF.

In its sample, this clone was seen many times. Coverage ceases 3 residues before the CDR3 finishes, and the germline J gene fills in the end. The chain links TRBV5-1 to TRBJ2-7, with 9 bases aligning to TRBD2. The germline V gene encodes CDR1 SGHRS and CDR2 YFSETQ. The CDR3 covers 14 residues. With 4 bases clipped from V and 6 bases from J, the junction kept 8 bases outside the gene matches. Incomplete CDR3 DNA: TGCGCCAGCAGCCGGACTAGCGCTCTCACCGAG. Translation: CASSRTSALTE. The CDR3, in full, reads CASSRTSALTEQYF.

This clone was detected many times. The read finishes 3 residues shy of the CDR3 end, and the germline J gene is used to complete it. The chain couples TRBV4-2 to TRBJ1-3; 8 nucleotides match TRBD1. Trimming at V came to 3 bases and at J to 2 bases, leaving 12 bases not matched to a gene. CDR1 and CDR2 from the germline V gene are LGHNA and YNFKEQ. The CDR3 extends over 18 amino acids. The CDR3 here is CASSQEIRPGGPGNTIYF. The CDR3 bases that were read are TGTGCCAGCAGCCAGGAAATACGTCCAGGGGGCCCTGGAAACACC.

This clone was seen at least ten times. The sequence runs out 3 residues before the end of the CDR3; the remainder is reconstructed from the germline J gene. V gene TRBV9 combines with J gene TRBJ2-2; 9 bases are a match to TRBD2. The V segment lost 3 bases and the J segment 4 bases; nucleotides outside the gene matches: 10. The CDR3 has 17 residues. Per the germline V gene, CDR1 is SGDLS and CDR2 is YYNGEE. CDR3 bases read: TGTGCCAGCAGCGCCGCCTTTAGCGGGGGCGGCACCGGGGAG. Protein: CASSAAFSGGGTGE. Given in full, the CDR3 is CASSAAFSGGGTGELFF.

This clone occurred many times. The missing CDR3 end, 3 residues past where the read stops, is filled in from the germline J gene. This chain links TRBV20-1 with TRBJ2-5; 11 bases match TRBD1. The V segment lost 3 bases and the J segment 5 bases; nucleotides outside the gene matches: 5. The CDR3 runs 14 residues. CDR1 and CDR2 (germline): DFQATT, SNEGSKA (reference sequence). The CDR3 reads CSASRTGGRETQYF. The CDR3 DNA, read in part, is TGCAGTGCTAGCAGGACAGGGGGCAGGGAGACC.

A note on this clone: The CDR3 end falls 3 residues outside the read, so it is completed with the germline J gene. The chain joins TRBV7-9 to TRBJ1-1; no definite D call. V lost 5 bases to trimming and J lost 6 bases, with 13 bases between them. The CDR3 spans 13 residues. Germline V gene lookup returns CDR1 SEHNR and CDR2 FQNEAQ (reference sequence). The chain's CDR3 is CASSPSGGAEAFF. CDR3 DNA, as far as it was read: TGTGCCAGCAGCCCGTCAGGTGGCGCTGAA.

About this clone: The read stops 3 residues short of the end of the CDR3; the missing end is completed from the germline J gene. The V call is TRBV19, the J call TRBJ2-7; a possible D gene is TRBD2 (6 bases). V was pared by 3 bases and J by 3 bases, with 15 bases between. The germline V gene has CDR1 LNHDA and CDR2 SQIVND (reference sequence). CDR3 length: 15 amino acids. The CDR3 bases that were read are TGTGCCAGTAGTATTGGACAAGGGGACTTCTACGAG. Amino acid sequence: CASSIGQGDFYE. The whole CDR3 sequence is CASSIGQGDFYEQYF.

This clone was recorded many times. The CDR3 bases that were read are TGTGCCAGTAGTATAATAGCGGAAGACTACAATGAG. Protein: CASSIIAEDYNE. The full CDR3 sequence reads CASSIIAEDYNEQFF. This sequence joins TRBV19 and TRBJ2-1; D possibly corresponds to TRBD2 (6 bases). Sequencing ends 3 residues short of the CDR3 end; the germline J gene provides the rest. Deletions cut 2 bases from V and 3 bases from J, with 11 bases between. The CDR3 covers 15 residues. Germline V gene lookup returns CDR1 LNHDA and CDR2 SQIVND (reference sequence).

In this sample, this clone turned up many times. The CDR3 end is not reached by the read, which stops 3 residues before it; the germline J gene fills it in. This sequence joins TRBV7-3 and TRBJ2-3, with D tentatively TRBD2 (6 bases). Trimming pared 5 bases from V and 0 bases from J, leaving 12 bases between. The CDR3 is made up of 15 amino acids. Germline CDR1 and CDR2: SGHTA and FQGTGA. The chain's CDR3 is CASSRGTQSTDTQYF. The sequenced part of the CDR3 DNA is TGTGCCAGCAGCCGCGGGACTCAGAGCACAGATACG.

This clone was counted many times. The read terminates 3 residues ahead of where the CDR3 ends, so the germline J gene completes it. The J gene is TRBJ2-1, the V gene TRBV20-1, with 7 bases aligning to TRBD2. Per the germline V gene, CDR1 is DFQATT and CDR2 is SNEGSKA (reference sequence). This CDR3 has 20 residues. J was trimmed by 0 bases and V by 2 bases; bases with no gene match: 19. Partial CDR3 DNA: TGCAGTGCTAGATCAAGGCGGGGGAGTGGGTGGATTAGCTCCTACAATGAG. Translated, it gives CSARSRRGSGWISSYNE. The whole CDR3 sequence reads CSARSRRGSGWISSYNEQFF.

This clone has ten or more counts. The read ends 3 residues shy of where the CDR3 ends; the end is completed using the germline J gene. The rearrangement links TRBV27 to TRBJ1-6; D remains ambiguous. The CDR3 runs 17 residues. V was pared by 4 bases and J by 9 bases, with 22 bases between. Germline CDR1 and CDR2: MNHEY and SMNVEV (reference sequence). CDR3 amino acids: CASSSPPKTKRGSPLHF. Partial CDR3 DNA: TGTGCCAGCAGTTCACCCCCTAAAACAAAACGGGGTTCACCC.

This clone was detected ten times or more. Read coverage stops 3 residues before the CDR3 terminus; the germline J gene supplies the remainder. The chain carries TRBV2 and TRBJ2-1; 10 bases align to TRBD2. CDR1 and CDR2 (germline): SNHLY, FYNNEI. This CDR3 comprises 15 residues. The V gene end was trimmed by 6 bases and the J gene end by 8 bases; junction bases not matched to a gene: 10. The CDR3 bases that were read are TGTGCCAGCAGGTATCCGGGACTAGCGTTGGATGAG. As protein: CASRYPGLALDE. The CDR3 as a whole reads CASRYPGLALDEQFF.

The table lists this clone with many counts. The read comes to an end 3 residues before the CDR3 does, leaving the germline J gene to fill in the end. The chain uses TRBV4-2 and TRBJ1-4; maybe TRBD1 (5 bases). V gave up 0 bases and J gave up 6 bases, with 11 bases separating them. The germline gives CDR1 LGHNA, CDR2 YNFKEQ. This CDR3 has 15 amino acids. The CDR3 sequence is CASSQDGQGDEKLFF. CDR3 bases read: TGTGCCAGCAGCCAAGATGGGCAGGGTGATGAAAAA.

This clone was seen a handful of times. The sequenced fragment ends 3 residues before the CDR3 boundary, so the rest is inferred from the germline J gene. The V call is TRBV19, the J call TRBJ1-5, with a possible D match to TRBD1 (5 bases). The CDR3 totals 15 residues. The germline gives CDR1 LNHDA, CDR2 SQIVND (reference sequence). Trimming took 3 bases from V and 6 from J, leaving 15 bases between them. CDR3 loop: CASSMSREVPQPQHF. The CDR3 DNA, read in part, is TGTGCCAGTAGTATGAGCAGGGAGGTTCCTCAGCCC.

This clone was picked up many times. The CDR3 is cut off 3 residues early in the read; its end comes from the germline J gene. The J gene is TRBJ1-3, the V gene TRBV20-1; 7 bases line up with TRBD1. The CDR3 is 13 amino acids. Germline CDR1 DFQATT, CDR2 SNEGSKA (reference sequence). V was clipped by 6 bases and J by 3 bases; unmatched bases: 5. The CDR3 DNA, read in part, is TGCAGTGCACAGAGACAGGGTGGAAACACC. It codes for CSAQRQGGNT. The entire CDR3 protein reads CSAQRQGGNTIYF.